This T cell receptor beta chain was observed in a study of T cell responses to AZD1222 COVID-19 vaccine. With regard to this clone: Antigen unknown.

Study-wide points: Nearly half of the spike-specific TCRs reportedly recognize variant regions that carry no mutations.

The assay was immunoSEQ multiplex PCR, and TCRdb's table has in-frame clones only and misses some. The sample lists 100,000 to 150,000 clones, roughly 90% occurring once. Germline loops: CDR1 MRHNA, CDR2 SNTAGT. This CDR3 comprises 15 residues. After removal of 2 bases from V and 9 bases from J, the junction contained 4 bases not matched to a gene. This TCR derives from an adult who received the AZD1222 COVID-19 vaccine. The chain is built from TRBV6-4 and TRBJ2-1, with TRBD2 matching over 13 bases. The source was peripheral blood, collected 28 days after the second AZD1222 dose. Written as DNA, the CDR3 is TGTGCCAGCAGTGACGGGACTAGCGGGACTGCTGAGCAGTTCTTC. Encoded protein: CASSDGTSGTAEQFF.